Given below is one T cell receptor (beta chain) in context. It lacks a known antigen. No much larger clone exists at a distance of one base, and base qualities are not known. These data come from a study of blood T cell repertoires in COVID-19 (dated by TCRdb to 2018 to 2021). As for the study more broadly: Samples covering the acute and convalescent phases of COVID-19 were provided by collaborators in the United States, Italy and Spain. The material from the prospective study consisted of cDNA or gDNA derived from T cells, B-cell-depleted T cells, or PBMCs. The dataset comprised deeply sampled blood TCRbeta repertoires from subjects exposed to, actively infected with, or recovered from COVID-19. A freely available public database, intended as a resource for researchers studying the immune response to SARS-CoV-2, is where the repertoires were released. Samples were obtained from the ongoing ImmuneRACE study (first 160 participants) and from 1,000 to 1,500 subjects provided by 6 global collaborators. A de-identified subject ID, COVID-19 status, age in years and sex were almost always included in the sample metadata. HLA class I and class II types, where available, came from metadata supplied by the sample provider rather than from assay-based typing.

One collaborating source in Seattle enrolled patients during active infection and followed them longitudinally through the course of disease. Whole blood was collected in K2EDTA tubes by collaborating institutions according to the institutions' own protocols. For TCRbeta analysis, collaborators shipped samples in one of three forms: frozen whole blood, isolated PBMCs, or DNA extracted from either of those sample types. The CDR3, from cysteine to phenylalanine, totals 15 residues. The DNA shown is the 45-base CDR3, in frame from base 1. Trimming accounts for 3 bases at V and 4 bases at J, while the number of junction bases matched to no gene is 8. The germline V gene (reference sequence) provides CDR1 SGHNT and CDR2 YYREEE. TCRbeta CDR3 regions were amplified from genomic DNA by means of the immunoSEQ Assay, a bias-controlled multiplex PCR. The source study handled its data this way. The number of nucleated cells in each sample was estimated by amplification of reference gene primers within the assay. Sequence reads were collapsed and filtered to measure the absolute abundance of every unique TCRbeta CDR3 rearrangement. For each sample, productive Simpson clonality was calculated by taking the square root of Simpson's diversity index across productive rearrangements. This is the immuneACCESS table as TCRdb keeps it, with only in-frame sequences that have V and J called. A part of the clones is gone; compared with another copy, unresolved V genes explain less than half, and the rest is unexplained. V, J and clone size derive from that table, while D and trimming were established from the DNA sequence. The sample table records roughly 68,000 clones; roughly 91% of these occur just once. The biggest ten clones account for around 0.52% of the sample.

The research as a whole found: The quantity of clinical and demographic metadata differed by source and by participant and was supplied without curation.

The sequence joins TRBV5-4 to TRBJ1-1, with 8 bases in between that match TRBD1. Sequencing was carried out using peripheral blood. The clonotype originates from a man aged 50 to 59 with COVID-19, enrolled during active disease. The CDR3 region has the sequence CASSSSDRDRTEAFF. The DNA reads as follows: TGTGCCAGCAGCTCCTCGGACAGGGACCGCACTGAAGCTTTCTTT. The CDR3 plus the reference TRBV5-4 and TRBJ1-1 genes for the other parts give the full variable domain: ETGVTQSPTHLIKTRGQQVTLRCSSQSGHNTVSWYQQALGQGPQFIFQYYREEENGRGNFPPRFSGLQFPNYSSELNVNALELDDSALYLCASSSSDRDRTEAFFGQGTRLTVV.